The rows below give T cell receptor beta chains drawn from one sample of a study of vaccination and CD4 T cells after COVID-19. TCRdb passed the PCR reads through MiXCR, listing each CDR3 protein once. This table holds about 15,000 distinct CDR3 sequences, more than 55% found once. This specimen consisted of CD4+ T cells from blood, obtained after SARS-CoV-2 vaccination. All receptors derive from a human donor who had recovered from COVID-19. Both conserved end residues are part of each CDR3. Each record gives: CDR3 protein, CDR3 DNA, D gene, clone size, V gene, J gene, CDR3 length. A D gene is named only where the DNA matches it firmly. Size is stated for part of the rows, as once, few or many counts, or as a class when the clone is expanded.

CDR3aa: CATIGYQGGETQYF; CDR3nt: TGTGCCACCATCGGCTATCAGGGGGGGGAGACCCAGTACTTC; d_gene: -; abundance: -; v_gene: TRBV24-1; j_gene: TRBJ2-5; len: 14
CDR3aa: CASSLDGFQPQHF; CDR3nt: TGCGCCAGCAGCTTGGACGGGTTTCAGCCCCAGCATTTT; d_gene: -; abundance: -; v_gene: TRBV5-1; j_gene: TRBJ1-5; len: 13
CDR3aa: CSARPFGMGLQNYEQYF; CDR3nt: TGCAGTGCTAGACCTTTCGGGATGGGACTCCAAAACTACGAGCAGTACTTC; d_gene: -; abundance: -; v_gene: TRBV20-1; j_gene: TRBJ2-7; len: 17
CDR3aa: CASSQLWTTGNTIYF; CDR3nt: TGTGCCAGCAGCCAACTCTGGACTACTGGAAACACCATATATTTT; d_gene: -; abundance: -; v_gene: TRBV7-2; j_gene: TRBJ1-3; len: 15
CDR3aa: CASRGLRDRGRTNEKLFF; CDR3nt: TGTGCCAGCAGGGGACTCCGGGACAGGGGGCGCACTAATGAAAAACTGTTTTTT; d_gene: TRBD1; abundance: -; v_gene: TRBV2; j_gene: TRBJ1-4; len: 18
CDR3aa: CASSFGGTGRTGELFF; CDR3nt: TGTGCCAGCAGCTTTGGGGGGACCGGACGAACCGGGGAGCTGTTTTTT; d_gene: -; abundance: -; v_gene: TRBV7-2; j_gene: TRBJ2-2; len: 16
CDR3aa: CSAPWTGGINQPQHF; CDR3nt: TGCAGTGCCCCATGGACAGGGGGCATCAATCAGCCCCAGCATTTT; d_gene: TRBD1; abundance: few; v_gene: TRBV20-1; j_gene: TRBJ1-5; len: 15
CDR3aa: CASSDPGLTNTQYF; CDR3nt: TGTGCCAGCAGCGACCCGGGACTAACAAATACGCAGTATTTT; d_gene: TRBD2; abundance: -; v_gene: TRBV5-5; j_gene: TRBJ2-3; len: 14
CDR3aa: CASGPDWFYGYTF; CDR3nt: TGTGCCAGCGGACCAGACTGGTTCTATGGCTACACCTTC; d_gene: -; abundance: -; v_gene: TRBV27; j_gene: TRBJ1-2; len: 13
CDR3aa: CASSTKGSGQETQYF; CDR3nt: TGTGCCAGCAGCACCAAGGGGTCGGGACAAGAGACCCAGTACTTC; d_gene: -; abundance: once; v_gene: TRBV5-4; j_gene: TRBJ2-5; len: 15
CDR3aa: CASSEPGQGGANYGYTF; CDR3nt: TGTGCCAGCAGTGAACCGGGACAGGGGGGTGCTAACTATGGCTACACCTTC; d_gene: TRBD1; abundance: -; v_gene: TRBV6-1; j_gene: TRBJ1-2; len: 17
CDR3aa: CASSRDRYQETQYF; CDR3nt: TGTGCCAGCAGCAGGGACAGGTACCAAGAGACCCAGTACTTC; d_gene: TRBD1; abundance: -; v_gene: TRBV5-4; j_gene: TRBJ2-5; len: 14
CDR3aa: CASSVGPSSSEQYF; CDR3nt: TGTGCCAGCAGCGTAGGGCCTTCCTCCAGCGAGCAGTACTTC; d_gene: -; abundance: -; v_gene: TRBV9; j_gene: TRBJ2-7; len: 14
CDR3aa: CASSIRLAVYNEQFF; CDR3nt: TGTGCCAGCAGCATCAGACTAGCGGTCTACAATGAGCAGTTCTTC; d_gene: -; abundance: -; v_gene: TRBV21-1; j_gene: TRBJ2-1; len: 15
CDR3aa: CASSLSPGGPYEQYF; CDR3nt: TGTGCCAGCAGTTTATCCCCAGGGGGTCCTTACGAGCAGTACTTC; d_gene: TRBD1; abundance: -; v_gene: TRBV6-2/TRBV6-3; j_gene: TRBJ2-7; len: 15
CDR3aa: CASSDSLRNQPQHF; CDR3nt: TGTGCCAGCAGTGACAGTTTGCGCAATCAGCCCCAGCATTTT; d_gene: -; abundance: few; v_gene: TRBV2; j_gene: TRBJ1-5; len: 14
CDR3aa: CASNKSGGLWPQHF; CDR3nt: TGTGCCAGCAACAAATCGGGCGGCTTATGGCCCCAGCATTTT; d_gene: -; abundance: -; v_gene: TRBV28; j_gene: TRBJ1-5; len: 14
CDR3aa: CSASASGQLSQYF; CDR3nt: TGCAGTGCTTCCGCTAGCGGACAGCTGTCCCAGTACTTC; d_gene: -; abundance: -; v_gene: TRBV20-1; j_gene: TRBJ2-5; len: 13
CDR3aa: CATSRDSLETQYF; CDR3nt: TGTGCCACCAGCAGAGATAGCCTTGAGACCCAGTACTTC; d_gene: -; abundance: -; v_gene: TRBV15; j_gene: TRBJ2-5; len: 13
CDR3aa: CASSLVQGVQPQHF; CDR3nt: TGTGCCAGCAGCTTAGTCCAGGGGGTCCAGCCCCAGCATTTT; d_gene: TRBD1; abundance: few; v_gene: TRBV7-6; j_gene: TRBJ1-5; len: 14
CDR3aa: CTSSQAGGGNSPLHF; CDR3nt: TGCACCAGCAGCCAAGCCGGAGGGGGTAATTCACCCCTCCACTTT; d_gene: -; abundance: -; v_gene: TRBV1; j_gene: TRBJ1-6; len: 15
CDR3aa: CASSFGVTGANVLTF; CDR3nt: TGTGCCAGCAGCTTCGGTGTAACTGGGGCCAACGTCCTGACTTTC; d_gene: -; abundance: -; v_gene: TRBV7-9; j_gene: TRBJ2-6; len: 15
CDR3aa: CSASRGGGSHNQPQHF; CDR3nt: TGCAGTGCTAGCCGTGGTGGTGGTAGCCACAATCAGCCCCAGCATTTT; d_gene: -; abundance: few; v_gene: TRBV20-1; j_gene: TRBJ1-5; len: 16
CDR3aa: CASSFSGTGIGETQYF; CDR3nt: TGTGCCAGCAGCTTTAGCGGGACAGGAATCGGGGAGACCCAGTACTTC; d_gene: -; abundance: few; v_gene: TRBV7-9; j_gene: TRBJ2-5; len: 16
CDR3aa: CASSFYTGGWNSPLYF; CDR3nt: TGTGCCAGCAGTTTTTACACAGGGGGCTGGAATTCACCCCTCTACTTT; d_gene: TRBD1; abundance: -; v_gene: TRBV27; j_gene: TRBJ1-6; len: 16
CDR3aa: CSARPPGKETQYF; CDR3nt: TGCAGTGCTAGGCCCCCAGGGAAAGAGACCCAGTACTTC; d_gene: -; abundance: few; v_gene: TRBV20-1; j_gene: TRBJ2-5; len: 13
CDR3aa: CASSYGGSLAKNIQYF; CDR3nt: TGTGCCAGCAGTTACGGGGGAAGTCTAGCCAAAAACATTCAGTACTTC; d_gene: -; abundance: -; v_gene: TRBV6-2/TRBV6-3; j_gene: TRBJ2-4; len: 16
CDR3aa: CATSKGQVLGNQPQHF; CDR3nt: TGTGCCACCAGCAAAGGACAGGTTTTGGGCAATCAGCCCCAGCATTTT; d_gene: TRBD1; abundance: few; v_gene: TRBV15; j_gene: TRBJ1-5; len: 16
CDR3aa: CSARDGTAPSGQPQHF; CDR3nt: TGCAGTGCTAGAGATGGGACGGCACCTTCTGGACAGCCCCAGCATTTT; d_gene: -; abundance: -; v_gene: TRBV20-1; j_gene: TRBJ1-5; len: 16